The clone carrying this T cell receptor beta chain showed up just once. Antigen specificity is unknown. This sample stems from a study of shared clonotypes between healthy human individuals. The DNA input per sorted-subset replicate PCR was 200 ng, corresponding to tens of thousands of T cell genomes. In the original processing: ImmunoSEQ junction-only sequences lacked quality scores, so their filtering differed. Only in-frame clones appear in the TCRdb table, and some are missing; sequencing was by immunoSEQ multiplex PCR. Clone size and the V and J calls come from that table; the DNA yielded D and trimming. Among about 690,000 clones listed, 90% were seen once. This CDR3 has 16 residues. The germline V and J ends were trimmed by 6 bases and 8 bases, with 23 bases remaining between them. CDR1 and CDR2 from the germline V gene are SGHAT and FQNNGV. General study results and limits: Rarefaction analysis demonstrated incomplete sorted-subset sequencing notwithstanding large depth. The study sampled only blood, and tissue repertoires likely differ.

The chain couples TRBV11-2 to TRBJ2-1; D is perhaps TRBD2 (6 bases). The sequence was obtained from a man in his late teens or twenties in good health. Some clones in this sample may be carry-over from other donors' samples. The specimen was memory CD8+ T cells from PBMCs. Subset meaning: CD45RO+ cells pooled with CCR7-negative TemRA cells. CDR3 nucleotides: TGTGCCAGCAGGACCCCAGGAGGGCCTTTTAGGGATGAGCAGTTCTTC. As protein: CASRTPGGPFRDEQFF. The full variable domain, rest sourced from reference TRBV11-2 and TRBJ2-1, is EAGVAQSPRYKIIEKRQSVAFWCNPISGHATLYWYQQILGQGPKLLIQFQNNGVVDDSQLPKDRFSAERLKGVDSTLKIQPAKLEDSAVYLCASRTPGGPFRDEQFFGPGTRLTVL.